This T cell receptor (beta chain) was found in a study of T cell repertoires in cytomegalovirus infection. Study background: Based on public TCR beta signatures, there were indications of CMV infection and of a matching HLA type.

TCRdb used MiXCR to reprocess the reads, holding one entry per CDR3 protein. Of around 500,000 distinct CDR3 sequences in the sample, about 42% were seen once. This clonotype was detected only a few times. The target antigen is unknown. CDR3 size: 13 residues. The V gene's germline CDR1 is SGHTA and CDR2 FQGNSA. Trimming shortened V by 5 bases and J by 4 bases, and 11 bases separated the two germline ends. The specimen was cultured PBMCs, collected from culture after CMV antigen stimulation. The sequence derives from a human donor in good health (CMV status not recorded). Some clones in this sample may be carry-over from other donors' samples. The rearrangement links TRBV7-2 to TRBJ1-1; no firm D call. The CDR3 sequence is CASSPVRGTEAFF. As DNA, the CDR3 is TGTGCCAGCAGCCCCGTCCGGGGCACTGAAGCTTTCTTT. The variable domain in full, completed from reference TRBV7-2 and TRBJ1-1, reads GAGVSQSPSNKVTEKGKDVELRCDPISGHTALYWYRQSLGQGLEFLIYFQGNSAPDKSGLPSDRFSAERTGGSVSTLTIQRTQQEDSAVYLCASSPVRGTEAFFGQGTRLTVV.